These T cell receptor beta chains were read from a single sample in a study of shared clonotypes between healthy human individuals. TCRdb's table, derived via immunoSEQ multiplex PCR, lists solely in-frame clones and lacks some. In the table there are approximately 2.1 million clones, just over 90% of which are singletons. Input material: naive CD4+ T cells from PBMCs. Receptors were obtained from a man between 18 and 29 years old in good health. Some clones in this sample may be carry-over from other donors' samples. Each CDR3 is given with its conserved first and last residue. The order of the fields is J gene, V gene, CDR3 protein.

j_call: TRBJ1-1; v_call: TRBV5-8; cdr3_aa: CASSSWVGRRTANTEAFF
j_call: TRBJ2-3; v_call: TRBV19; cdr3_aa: CASSMDGRARDTQYF
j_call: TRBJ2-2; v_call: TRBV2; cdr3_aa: CASTGFVSYTGELFF
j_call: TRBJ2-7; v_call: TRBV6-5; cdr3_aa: CASSSRGWGYSYEQYF
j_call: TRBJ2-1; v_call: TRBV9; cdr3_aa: CASSVGGLAAYNEQFF
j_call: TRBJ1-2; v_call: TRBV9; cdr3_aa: CASSGAAGTLNGYTF
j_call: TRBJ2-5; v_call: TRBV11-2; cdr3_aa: CASSAGSGWGWETQYF
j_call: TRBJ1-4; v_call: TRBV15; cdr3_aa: CATSSAGTEKLFF
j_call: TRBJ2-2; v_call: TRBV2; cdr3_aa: CASSDRIEFTGELFF
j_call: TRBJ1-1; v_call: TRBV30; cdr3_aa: CAWRQGGPEAFF
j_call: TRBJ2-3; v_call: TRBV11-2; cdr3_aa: CASSLPGGTDTQYF
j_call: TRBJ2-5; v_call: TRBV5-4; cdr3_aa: CASSLSPLRTSGRGVETQYF
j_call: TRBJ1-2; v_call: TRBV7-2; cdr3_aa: CASSLADLGYTF
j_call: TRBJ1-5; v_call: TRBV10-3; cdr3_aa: CAIAVDGQPQHF
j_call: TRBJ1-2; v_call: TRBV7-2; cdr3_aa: CASSQDPGNYGYTF
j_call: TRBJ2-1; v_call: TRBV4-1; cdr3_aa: CASRDGGGLRSDEQFF
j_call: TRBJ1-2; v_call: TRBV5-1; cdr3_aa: CASSLVVGQGAGGYTF
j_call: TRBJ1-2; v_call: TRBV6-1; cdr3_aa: CASRGTQANYGYTF
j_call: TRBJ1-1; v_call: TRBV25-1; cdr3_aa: CASSESQDFSPEAFF
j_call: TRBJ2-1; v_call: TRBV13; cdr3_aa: CASSLHPGNEQFF
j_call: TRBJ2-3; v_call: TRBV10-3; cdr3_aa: CAISESKGAGGPNTQYF
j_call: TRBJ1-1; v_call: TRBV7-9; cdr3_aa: CASSQQGAGAEAFF
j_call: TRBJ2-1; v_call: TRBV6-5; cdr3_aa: CASSPIFSGEQFF
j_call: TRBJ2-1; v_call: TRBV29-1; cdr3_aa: CSAASGPSTEQFF
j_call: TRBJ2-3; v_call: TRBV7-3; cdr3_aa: CASSLYGRATDTQYF
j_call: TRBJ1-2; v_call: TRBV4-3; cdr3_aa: CASSQDTGQGYGYTF
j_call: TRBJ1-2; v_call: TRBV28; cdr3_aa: CASSLVANYGYTF
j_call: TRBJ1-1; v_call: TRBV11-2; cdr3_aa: CASSSQGARTEAFF
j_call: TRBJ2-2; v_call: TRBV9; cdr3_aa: CASSPRRAALPGELFF
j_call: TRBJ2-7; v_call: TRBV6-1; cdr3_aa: CASSPGGVNEQYF
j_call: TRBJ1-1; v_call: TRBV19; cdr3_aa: CASSRGQGVTEAFF
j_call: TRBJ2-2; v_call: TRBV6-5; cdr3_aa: CASRKVLGELFF
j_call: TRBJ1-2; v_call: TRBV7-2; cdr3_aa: CASSPNVGRTGKNYGYTF
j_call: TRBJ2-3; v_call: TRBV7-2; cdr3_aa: CASSLLFQLATDTQYF
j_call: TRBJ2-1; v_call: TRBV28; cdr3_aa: CAGRASPYDEQFF
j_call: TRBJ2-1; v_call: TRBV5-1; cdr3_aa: CASSEGNYNEQFF
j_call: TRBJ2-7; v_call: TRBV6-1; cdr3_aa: CAGRGTSGSYEQYF
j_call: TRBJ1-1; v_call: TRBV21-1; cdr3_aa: CASSKPRDRHTEAFF
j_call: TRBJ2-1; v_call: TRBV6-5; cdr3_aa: CASKRFSLVDNEQFF
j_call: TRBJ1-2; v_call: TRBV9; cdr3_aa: CASSVDWGGQNGYTF
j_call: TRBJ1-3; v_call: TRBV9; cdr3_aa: CASSPNPQNTIYF
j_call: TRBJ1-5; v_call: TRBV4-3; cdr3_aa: CASSQDGRGDQPQHF
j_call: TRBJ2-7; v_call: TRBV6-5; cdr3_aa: CAVRRDRAAYEQYF
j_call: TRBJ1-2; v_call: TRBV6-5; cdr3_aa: CASRTTAINYGYTF
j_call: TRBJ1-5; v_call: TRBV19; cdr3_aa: CASSIPQAFNQPQHF
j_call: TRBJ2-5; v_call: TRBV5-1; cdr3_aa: CASSLALGGRARETQYF
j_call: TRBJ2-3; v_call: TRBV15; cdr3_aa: CATSRGDVNTDTQYF